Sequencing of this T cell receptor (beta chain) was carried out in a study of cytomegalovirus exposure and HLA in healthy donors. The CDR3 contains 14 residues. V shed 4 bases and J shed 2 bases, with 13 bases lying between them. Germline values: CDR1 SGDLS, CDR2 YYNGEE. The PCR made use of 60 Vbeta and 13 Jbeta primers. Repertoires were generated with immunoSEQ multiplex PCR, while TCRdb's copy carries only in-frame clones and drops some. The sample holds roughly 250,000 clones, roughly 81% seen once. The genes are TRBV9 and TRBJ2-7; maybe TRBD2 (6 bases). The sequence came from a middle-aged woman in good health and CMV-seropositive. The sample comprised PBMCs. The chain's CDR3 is CASSKTGDTYEQYF. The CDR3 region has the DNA TGTGCCAGCAGCAAGACGGGGGATACCTACGAGCAGTACTTC. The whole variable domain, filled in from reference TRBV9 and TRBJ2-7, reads DSGVTQTPKHLITATGQRVTLRCSPRSGDLSVYWYQQSLDQGLQFLIQYYNGEERAKGNILERFSAQQFPDLHSELNLSSLELGDSALYFCASSKTGDTYEQYFGPGTRLTVT.